Listed below are T cell receptor beta chains from one sample, sequenced in a study of shared T cell receptors in the human thymus. The protocol was immunoSEQ multiplex PCR, while the TCRdb copy is restricted to in-frame clones and leaves out a portion. The profile shows hundreds of thousands of clones, more than 75% of them singletons. This sample was also put to use in a study of human thymus T cells.

The sample consisted of thymocytes. The receptors come from a boy under three years old with a congenital heart defect. Both conserved end residues are part of each CDR3. A D gene is named only where the DNA matches it firmly. Where a row states a size, it is once, few, many or the class of an expanded clone; other rows omit it.

j_call: TRBJ2-7
d_call: TRBD2
v_call: TRBV30
clone_size: NA
cdr3_nt: TGTGCCTGGAGTGTAGCACACCAAGATGCGGGGGGCGATTTTAAGATCGAGCAGTACTTC
cdr3_aa: CAWSVAHQDAGGDFKIEQYF

j_call: TRBJ1-1
d_call: TRBD1
v_call: TRBV28
clone_size: NA
cdr3_nt: TGTGCCAGCAGTTTTCGGCAGGGGGCAGGGGTGACAGCTTTCTTT
cdr3_aa: CASSFRQGAGVTAFF

j_call: TRBJ2-5
d_call: TRBD2
v_call: TRBV27
clone_size: NA
cdr3_nt: TGTGCCAGCGGAACTAGCGGGGACCTCCAAGAGACCCAGTACTTC
cdr3_aa: CASGTSGDLQETQYF

j_call: TRBJ1-1
d_call: NA
v_call: TRBV10-3
clone_size: NA
cdr3_nt: TGTGCCATCAGGGGGGGACCGAACACTGAAGCTTTCTTT
cdr3_aa: CAIRGGPNTEAFF

j_call: TRBJ2-2
d_call: NA
v_call: TRBV4-3
clone_size: NA
cdr3_nt: TGCGCCAGCAGCCAAGGGTTGGAGGGGATTTGGACCGGGGAGCTGTTTTTT
cdr3_aa: CASSQGLEGIWTGELFF

j_call: TRBJ2-7
d_call: NA
v_call: TRBV11-3
clone_size: NA
cdr3_nt: TGTGCCAGCAGCCCGTCGGGGGAATCCTACGAGCAGTACTTC
cdr3_aa: CASSPSGESYEQYF

j_call: TRBJ2-1
d_call: TRBD2
v_call: TRBV6-5
clone_size: NA
cdr3_nt: TGTGCCAGCAGTTACCCCCCGGTACAGCGGGAACATGAGCAGTTCTTC
cdr3_aa: CASSYPPVQREHEQFF

j_call: TRBJ2-3
d_call: TRBD2
v_call: TRBV10-1
clone_size: NA
cdr3_nt: TGCGCCAGCAGTGGAGTAGCGGGAGGGCCGGTGGGCACAGATACGCAGTATTTT
cdr3_aa: CASSGVAGGPVGTDTQYF

j_call: TRBJ2-7
d_call: NA
v_call: TRBV10-1
clone_size: once
cdr3_nt: TGCGCCAGCAGTGGGAGAAGGACATTGATTACCTACGAGCAGTACTTC
cdr3_aa: CASSGRRTLITYEQYF

j_call: TRBJ1-4
d_call: NA
v_call: TRBV23-1
clone_size: NA
cdr3_nt: TGCGCCAGCAGAGTCCAACTCGGGGAAAAACTGTTTTTT
cdr3_aa: CASRVQLGEKLFF

j_call: TRBJ1-2
d_call: NA
v_call: TRBV6-6
clone_size: NA
cdr3_nt: TGTGCCAGCAGGAGACTGAAACCGTTCGGCTACACCTTC
cdr3_aa: CASRRLKPFGYTF

j_call: TRBJ1-4
d_call: TRBD1
v_call: TRBV7-9
clone_size: NA
cdr3_nt: TGTGCCAGCAGCCACAGGGGGCCGTGGGAAAAACTGTTTTTT
cdr3_aa: CASSHRGPWEKLFF

j_call: TRBJ2-1
d_call: NA
v_call: TRBV29-1
clone_size: NA
cdr3_nt: TGCAGCGCCGGACAGACTTACAATGAGCAGTTCTTC
cdr3_aa: CSAGQTYNEQFF

j_call: TRBJ1-5
d_call: NA
v_call: TRBV7-2
clone_size: NA
cdr3_nt: TGTGCCAGCAGCTTACTTAGGGGACTGTGGCCCCAGCATTTT
cdr3_aa: CASSLLRGLWPQHF

j_call: TRBJ2-7
d_call: TRBD1
v_call: TRBV4-3
clone_size: once
cdr3_nt: TGCGCCAGCAGCCAAGGAGGGGACAGGCAAACCCTCTACGAGCAGTACTTC
cdr3_aa: CASSQGGDRQTLYEQYF

j_call: TRBJ1-3
d_call: NA
v_call: TRBV7-9
clone_size: NA
cdr3_nt: TGTGCCAGCAGCCTCTTGAGTGAGGACAACTCTGGAAACACCATATATTTT
cdr3_aa: CASSLLSEDNSGNTIYF

j_call: TRBJ2-7
d_call: NA
v_call: TRBV14
clone_size: NA
cdr3_nt: TGTGCCAGCAGCTTCCGGGACTTACCTTCCTACGAGCAGTACTTC
cdr3_aa: CASSFRDLPSYEQYF

j_call: TRBJ2-7
d_call: TRBD2
v_call: TRBV28
clone_size: NA
cdr3_nt: TGTGCCAGCAGTTTTCTCCTAGCGGTCTACGAGCAGTACTTC
cdr3_aa: CASSFLLAVYEQYF

j_call: TRBJ2-1
d_call: TRBD2
v_call: TRBV4-1
clone_size: once
cdr3_nt: TGCGCCAGCAGCCAAGCCTCCGGGACTAGCGGCAATGAGCAGTTCTTC
cdr3_aa: CASSQASGTSGNEQFF

j_call: TRBJ1-4
d_call: NA
v_call: TRBV7-9
clone_size: NA
cdr3_nt: TGTGCCAGCAGCCCCGCGGATGATGAAAAACTGTTTTTT
cdr3_aa: CASSPADDEKLFF

j_call: TRBJ1-4
d_call: NA
v_call: TRBV4-1
clone_size: once
cdr3_nt: TGCGCCAGCAGCCAAGATCCGGCGGATTCTCCAACTAATGAAAAACTGTTTTTT
cdr3_aa: CASSQDPADSPTNEKLFF

j_call: TRBJ2-7
d_call: TRBD2
v_call: TRBV16
clone_size: NA
cdr3_nt: TGTGCCAGCAGCCCCTGGCAGCGGGAGGACCCCTCCTACGAGCAGTACTTC
cdr3_aa: CASSPWQREDPSYEQYF

j_call: TRBJ1-4
d_call: NA
v_call: TRBV7-6
clone_size: NA
cdr3_nt: TGTGCCAGCAGCTTACATCCCCGCGGGGGGGTAACTAATGAAAAACTGTTTTTT
cdr3_aa: CASSLHPRGGVTNEKLFF

j_call: TRBJ2-7
d_call: NA
v_call: TRBV6-1
clone_size: NA
cdr3_nt: TGTGCCAGCAGAGCCCCAGGGTACTACGAGCAGTACTTC
cdr3_aa: CASRAPGYYEQYF

j_call: TRBJ2-3
d_call: TRBD2
v_call: TRBV6-1
clone_size: NA
cdr3_nt: TGTGCCAGCAGTGATCGAGGACTAGCGGGGGGTACAGATACGCAGTATTTT
cdr3_aa: CASSDRGLAGGTDTQYF

j_call: TRBJ1-1
d_call: NA
v_call: TRBV15
clone_size: NA
cdr3_nt: TGTGCCACGCGAGGCTTGTCTGAAGCTTTCTTT
cdr3_aa: CATRGLSEAFF

j_call: TRBJ2-2
d_call: TRBD2
v_call: TRBV7-9
clone_size: NA
cdr3_nt: TGTGCCAGCAGCTTAGATTTAGCTAGCGGGAGGAGGGAGCTGTTTTTT
cdr3_aa: CASSLDLASGRRELFF

j_call: TRBJ2-2
d_call: TRBD2
v_call: TRBV4-3
clone_size: NA
cdr3_nt: TGCGCCAGCAGCCAGGGGACTAGCGGTAACACCGGGGAGCTGTTTTTT
cdr3_aa: CASSQGTSGNTGELFF

j_call: TRBJ1-1
d_call: TRBD1
v_call: TRBV9
clone_size: NA
cdr3_nt: TGTGCCAGCAGCGTCCGGGACAGGGCCACTGAAGCTTTCTTT
cdr3_aa: CASSVRDRATEAFF

j_call: TRBJ1-5
d_call: TRBD1
v_call: TRBV28
clone_size: NA
cdr3_nt: TGTGCCAGCAGTTATCCGGGACAGTCTTCTTATCTCAATCAGCCCCAGCATTTT
cdr3_aa: CASSYPGQSSYLNQPQHF

j_call: TRBJ1-5
d_call: TRBD1
v_call: TRBV10-3
clone_size: NA
cdr3_nt: TGTGCCATCAGTGTTACAGGGGGTGGTCAGCCCCAGCATTTT
cdr3_aa: CAISVTGGGQPQHF

j_call: TRBJ1-1
d_call: TRBD1
v_call: TRBV5-1
clone_size: NA
cdr3_nt: TGCGCCAGCAGCGTAAAACTCGGACAGGCGGCTGAAGCTTTCTTT
cdr3_aa: CASSVKLGQAAEAFF

j_call: TRBJ2-3
d_call: NA
v_call: TRBV4-3
clone_size: NA
cdr3_nt: TGCGCCAGCAGCCAAGAACTTTCCACCCGCACAGATACGCAGTATTTT
cdr3_aa: CASSQELSTRTDTQYF

j_call: TRBJ2-5
d_call: NA
v_call: TRBV5-5
clone_size: NA
cdr3_nt: TGTGCCAGCAGCTTGGTGGAGGCAGCCCAAGAGACCCAGTACTTC
cdr3_aa: CASSLVEAAQETQYF

j_call: TRBJ1-3
d_call: NA
v_call: TRBV28
clone_size: NA
cdr3_nt: TGTGCCAGCAGCTTGGACAGACACTCTGGAAACACCATATATTTT
cdr3_aa: CASSLDRHSGNTIYF

j_call: TRBJ2-7
d_call: TRBD1
v_call: TRBV6-1
clone_size: NA
cdr3_nt: TGTGCCAGCAGTGAAAATTCTCGGGACAGCCAAAAAAGGGGTCCCTACGAGCAGTACTTC
cdr3_aa: CASSENSRDSQKRGPYEQYF

j_call: TRBJ2-1
d_call: NA
v_call: TRBV10-3
clone_size: NA
cdr3_nt: TGTGCCATCAGTGATACGCGGAATAGTCGTGAGCAGTTCTTC
cdr3_aa: CAISDTRNSREQFF

j_call: TRBJ1-4
d_call: NA
v_call: TRBV7-2
clone_size: NA
cdr3_nt: TGTGCCAGCAGCTCATTCCGGCAGGGAACTAATGAAAAACTGTTTTTT
cdr3_aa: CASSSFRQGTNEKLFF

j_call: TRBJ1-4
d_call: TRBD1
v_call: TRBV5-1
clone_size: NA
cdr3_nt: TGCGCCAGCAGCTTGGGTGGACAGGTCGGGGAAAAACTGTTTTTT
cdr3_aa: CASSLGGQVGEKLFF

j_call: TRBJ2-3
d_call: NA
v_call: TRBV2
clone_size: NA
cdr3_nt: TGTGCCGAGCGGAGGGCTTTCACAGATACGCAGTATTTT
cdr3_aa: CAERRAFTDTQYF